The rows below give T cell receptor beta chains drawn from one sample of a study of blood T cells in healthy people across ages. Each CDR3 protein is one row after TCRdb ran MiXCR on the 5' RACE reads. The repertoire holds more than 1,400,000 distinct CDR3 sequences, with 42% as singletons. Sample: blood. These receptors were collected from a woman under 30 in good health. The CDR3 runs from the conserved cysteine through the conserved F or W. The D gene is left open where the match is weak. Clone size is stated in some rows and not others, as once, few, many or a class when expanded.

J gene | V gene | D gene | CDR3 length | clone size | CDR3 protein | CDR3 DNA
TRBJ2-7 | TRBV5-1 | TRBD2 | 14 | few | CASSDGLAPYEQYF | TGCGCCAGCAGCGATGGACTAGCCCCCTACGAGCAGTACTTC
TRBJ1-2 | TRBV12-3/TRBV12-4 | - | 14 | few | CASSSRLGAGGYTF | TGTGCCAGCAGTTCCAGATTAGGGGCTGGGGGCTACACCTTC
TRBJ1-5 | TRBV2 | - | 15 | - | CAISTTNPGVGPQHF | TGTGCCATCTCAACCACCAACCCAGGGGTCGGGCCCCAGCATTTT
TRBJ1-5 | TRBV6-2/TRBV6-3 | TRBD1 | 13 | - | CASSGTVSRPQHF | TGTGCCAGCAGTGGGACAGTCAGTAGGCCCCAGCATTTT
TRBJ1-2 | TRBV20-1 | - | 11 | few | CSARERYGYTF | TGCAGTGCTAGAGAGCGCTATGGCTACACCTTC
TRBJ2-1 | TRBV29-1 | - | 13 | once | CSVTGLGFYEQFF | TGCAGCGTCACCGGATTAGGGTTTTACGAGCAGTTCTTC
TRBJ2-7 | TRBV27 | - | 15 | - | CASSHRTTLSYEQYF | TGTGCCAGCAGCCACCGGACAACTCTCAGTTACGAGCAGTACTTC
TRBJ2-1 | TRBV30 | - | 11 | many | CAGGTRNEQFF | TGTGCTGGCGGGACGCGCAATGAGCAGTTCTTC
TRBJ2-1 | TRBV7-9 | TRBD2 | 19 | - | CASSLVWTSGNSPINEQFF | TGTGCCAGCAGCTTAGTATGGACTAGCGGGAACAGTCCCATCAATGAGCAGTTCTTC
TRBJ2-1 | TRBV4-2 | - | 17 | - | CASSQDYSQGVHNEQFF | TGTGCCAGCAGCCAAGATTATTCCCAGGGAGTGCACAATGAGCAGTTCTTC
TRBJ2-5 | TRBV6-1 | TRBD2 | 15 | - | CASIPTSGSSNEQYF | TGTGCCAGCATCCCGACTAGCGGGAGTTCTAATGAGCAGTACTTC
TRBJ1-6 | TRBV25-1 | TRBD1 | 14 | few | CASIGGGQASPLHF | TGTGCCAGCATTGGGGGAGGACAGGCTTCACCCCTCCACTTT
TRBJ2-2 | TRBV28 | - | 16 | - | CASSLSGREDTGELFF | TGTGCCAGCAGTTTAAGTGGCAGGGAGGACACCGGGGAGCTGTTTTTT
TRBJ2-1 | TRBV6-5 | TRBD2 | 17 | - | CASSYFSTGTSSNEQFF | TGTGCCAGCAGTTACTTTTCGACCGGGACTAGCTCCAATGAGCAGTTCTTC
TRBJ1-2 | TRBV15 | - | 15 | few | CATSRDPGQGRGYTF | TGTGCCACCAGCAGAGATCCGGGCCAGGGTCGCGGCTACACCTTC
TRBJ2-1 | TRBV6-1 | - | 16 | - | CASIPSTGGLLHEQFF | TGTGCCAGCATTCCTTCGACTGGGGGCCTTTTGCATGAGCAGTTCTTC
TRBJ1-6 | TRBV9 | - | 14 | - | CASSVAGANSPLHF | TGTGCCAGCAGCGTAGCAGGGGCGAATTCACCCCTCCACTTT
TRBJ2-7 | TRBV11-2 | - | 14 | few | CASSFGQWDYEQYF | TGTGCCAGCAGCTTCGGACAGTGGGACTACGAGCAGTACTTC
TRBJ2-7 | TRBV20-1 | TRBD2 | 14 | - | CSAARGSPYNEQYF | TGCAGTGCTGCTCGCGGGAGTCCCTACAATGAGCAGTACTTC
TRBJ1-1 | TRBV7-9 | - | 15 | few | CASRKRGGMNTEAFF | TGTGCCAGCCGAAAGAGGGGCGGTATGAACACTGAAGCTTTCTTT
TRBJ2-7 | TRBV12-3/TRBV12-4 | TRBD1 | 14 | once | CASRDSRYSYEQYF | TGTGCCAGCCGGGACAGTCGCTACTCCTACGAGCAGTACTTC
TRBJ2-7 | TRBV3-1 | TRBD2 | 16 | - | CASSQVSAGFRGEQYF | TGTGCCAGCAGCCAAGTTTCAGCGGGGTTTAGGGGCGAGCAGTACTTC
TRBJ2-1 | TRBV7-2 | TRBD2 | 15 | few | CASSSGLAGLVEQFF | TGTGCCAGCAGCTCGGGACTAGCGGGATTGGTCGAGCAGTTCTTC
TRBJ2-1 | TRBV5-1 | - | 14 | many | CASSSSGSYNEQFF | TGTGCCAGCAGCTCCAGTGGCTCCTACAATGAGCAGTTCTTC
TRBJ2-3 | TRBV10-3 | TRBD2 | 19 | few | CAISEPGLAGGRSTDTQYF | TGTGCCATCAGTGAGCCAGGACTAGCGGGGGGCCGTTCCACAGATACGCAGTATTTT
TRBJ2-1 | TRBV28 | TRBD2 | 15 | many | CASSLGGGFYNEQFF | TGTGCCAGCAGTTTAGGCGGGGGGTTCTACAATGAGCAGTTCTTC
TRBJ1-5 | TRBV6-6 | - | 16 | - | CASSQDLGRKNQPQHF | TGTGCCAGCAGCCAGGACCTCGGACGGAAGAATCAGCCCCAGCATTTT
TRBJ2-3 | TRBV6-4 | TRBD2 | 15 | - | CASSKTSGKYNTQYF | TGTGCCAGCAGCAAGACTAGCGGGAAATATAATACGCAGTATTTT
TRBJ2-1 | TRBV2 | - | 13 | few | CASTKDRYNEQFF | TGTGCCAGCACCAAGGACCGGTACAATGAGCAGTTCTTC
TRBJ2-3 | TRBV20-1 | - | 16 | few | CSAAPISARVPDTQYF | TGCAGTGCCGCCCCGATCAGCGCGCGCGTCCCAGATACGCAGTATTTT
TRBJ2-3 | TRBV7-2 | - | 13 | - | CASSPQWVDTQYF | TGTGCCAGCAGCCCGCAGTGGGTAGATACGCAGTATTTT
TRBJ2-3 | TRBV11-2 | TRBD2 | 16 | - | CATQLGSSGLGDTQYF | TGTGCCACACAGCTGGGCTCTAGCGGGTTGGGTGATACGCAGTATTTT
TRBJ2-1 | TRBV6-5 | TRBD2 | 15 | - | CATSYGSDGGFQQFF | TGTGCAACATCCTACGGTAGCGACGGGGGGTTTCAGCAGTTCTTC
TRBJ2-1 | TRBV24-1 | TRBD1 | 16 | - | CAPSDSGTGALNEQFF | TGTGCCCCCAGTGATAGCGGGACAGGGGCGCTAAATGAGCAGTTCTTC
TRBJ2-7 | TRBV12-3/TRBV12-4 | - | 16 | - | CASSRDSVSGSYEQYF | TGTGCCAGCAGCCGGGACTCCGTTTCGGGCTCCTACGAGCAGTACTTC
TRBJ1-1 | TRBV12-3/TRBV12-4 | - | 13 | - | CASRMAGWTEAFF | TGTGCCAGCAGGATGGCGGGGTGGACTGAAGCTTTCTTT
TRBJ2-3 | TRBV7-3 | TRBD2 | 16 | - | CASSRGLAGGADTQYF | TGTGCCAGCAGCCGCGGACTAGCGGGGGGCGCAGATACGCAGTATTTT
TRBJ1-5 | TRBV12-3/TRBV12-4 | TRBD1 | 14 | - | CASRTGGFDQPQHF | TGTGCCAGCAGGACAGGGGGCTTCGACCAGCCCCAGCATTTT
TRBJ2-5 | TRBV10-3 | - | 14 | - | CAISGTAYQETQYF | TGTGCCATCAGTGGGACTGCGTACCAAGAGACCCAGTACTTC
TRBJ2-7 | TRBV7-2 | TRBD2 | 16 | - | CATKLAGTSSYNEQYF | TGTGCCACCAAGTTAGCGGGAACGAGCTCCTACAATGAGCAGTACTTC
TRBJ2-3 | TRBV5-1 | TRBD2 | 14 | - | CASSLAGDGSTQYF | TGCGCCAGCAGCTTAGCGGGGGATGGGAGTACGCAGTATTTT
TRBJ1-1 | TRBV28 | - | 11 | few | CASSMAAEAFF | TGTGCCAGCAGTATGGCTGCTGAAGCTTTCTTT
TRBJ2-6 | TRBV27 | - | 14 | - | CASSSGFGANVLTF | TGTGCCAGCAGTTCAGGGTTCGGGGCCAACGTCCTGACTTTC
TRBJ1-6 | TRBV28 | TRBD1 | 16 | - | CASNSRDRGANSPLHF | TGTGCCAGCAACTCCCGGGACAGGGGGGCCAATTCACCCCTCCACTTT